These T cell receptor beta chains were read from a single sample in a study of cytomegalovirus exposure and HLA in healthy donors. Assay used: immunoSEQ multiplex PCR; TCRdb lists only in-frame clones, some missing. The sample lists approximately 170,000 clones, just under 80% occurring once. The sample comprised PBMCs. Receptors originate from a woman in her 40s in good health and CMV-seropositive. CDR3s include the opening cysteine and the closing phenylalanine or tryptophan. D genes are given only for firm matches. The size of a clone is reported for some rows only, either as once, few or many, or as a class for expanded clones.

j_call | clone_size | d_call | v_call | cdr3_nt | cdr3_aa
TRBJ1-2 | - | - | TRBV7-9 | TGTGCCAGCAGCTTAGCGCGTACTCTGCCCCAGGGGGGCTACACCTTC | CASSLARTLPQGGYTF
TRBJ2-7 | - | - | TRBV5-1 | TGCGCCAGCAGCTTGGCCATTGAGCCCTACGAGCAGTACTTC | CASSLAIEPYEQYF
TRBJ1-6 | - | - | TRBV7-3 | TGTGCCAGCAGCTTATCTAGGGGTTCACCCCTCCACTTT | CASSLSRGSPLHF
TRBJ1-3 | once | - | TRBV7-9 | TGTTCCAGCAGCCGCCTAGGGGCTTTTTCTGGAAACACCATATATTTT | CSSSRLGAFSGNTIYF
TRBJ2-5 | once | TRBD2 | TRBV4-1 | TGCGCCAGCAGCCAAGATGGAGCTAGCGGGGCTCAAGAGACCCAGTACTTC | CASSQDGASGAQETQYF
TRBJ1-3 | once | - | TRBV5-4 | TGTGCCAGCAGCTCGGGTTCAGGGGCTGGAAACACCATATATTTT | CASSSGSGAGNTIYF
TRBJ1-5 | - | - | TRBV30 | TGTGCTTCGTCAGGGAGCAATCAGCCCCAGCATTTT | CASSGSNQPQHF
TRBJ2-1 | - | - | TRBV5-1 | TGCGCCAGCAGCCAAAATGGGGGGACCCTCAATGAGCAGTTCTTC | CASSQNGGTLNEQFF
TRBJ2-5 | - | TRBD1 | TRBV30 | TGTGCCTGGAGGTCGGACAGGGTGGGGACCCAGTACTTC | CAWRSDRVGTQYF
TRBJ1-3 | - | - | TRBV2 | TGTGCCAGCAGTGAGGGGGCCCGTTCTGGAAACACCATATATTTT | CASSEGARSGNTIYF
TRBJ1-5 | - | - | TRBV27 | TGTGCCAGCAGTTTCGTTGGGCCGCATCAGCCCCAGCATTTT | CASSFVGPHQPQHF
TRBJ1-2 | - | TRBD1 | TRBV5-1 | TGCGCCAGCAGCGAGGGGACAGCTCTTAACTATGGCTACACCTTC | CASSEGTALNYGYTF
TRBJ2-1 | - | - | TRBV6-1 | TGTGCCACCAGAGGATGGACTTTGCCCGGGGATGAGCAGTTCTTC | CATRGWTLPGDEQFF
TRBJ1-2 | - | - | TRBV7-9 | TGTTCCAGCAGCTTACGGGGGGGCCTGAGCCTTAACTATGGCTACACCTTC | CSSSLRGGLSLNYGYTF
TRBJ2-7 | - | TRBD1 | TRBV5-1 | TGCGCCAGCAGCTTGGACGGACAGGCGACCTACGAGCAGTACTTC | CASSLDGQATYEQYF
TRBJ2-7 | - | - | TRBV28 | TGTGCCAGCAGTTACCCCCCGGTGCCCCCTTACGAGCAGTACTTC | CASSYPPVPPYEQYF
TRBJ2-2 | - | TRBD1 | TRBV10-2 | TGCGCCACTACCGGGACAGGGAACACCGGGGAGCTGTTTTTT | CATTGTGNTGELFF
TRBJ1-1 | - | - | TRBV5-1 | TGCGCCAGCAGCTCCCAGAAGAACACTGAAGCTTTCTTT | CASSSQKNTEAFF
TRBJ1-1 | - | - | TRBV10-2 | TGCGCCAGCAGATTGATTCTAGGAGGGAACACTGAAGCTTTCTTT | CASRLILGGNTEAFF
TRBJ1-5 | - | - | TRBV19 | TGTGCCAGTAGTATAGATCGCGCTAATCAGCCCCAGCATTTT | CASSIDRANQPQHF
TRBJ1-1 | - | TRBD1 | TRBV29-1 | TGCAGCGTTGGCGACAGGGGGCGCACTGAAGCTTTCTTT | CSVGDRGRTEAFF
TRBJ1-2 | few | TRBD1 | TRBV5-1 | TGCGCCAGCAGATCAGGGACAGGAAGAGGAGATGGCTACACCTTC | CASRSGTGRGDGYTF
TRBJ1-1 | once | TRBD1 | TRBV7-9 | TGTGCCAGCAGCTTATCGAGTCAGGGGGCCGCTGAAGCTTTCTTT | CASSLSSQGAAEAFF
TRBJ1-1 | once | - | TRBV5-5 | TGTGCCAGCAGCTTGGGACAACCGTACACTGAAGCTTTCTTT | CASSLGQPYTEAFF
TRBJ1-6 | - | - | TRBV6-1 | TGTGCCAACGGACAAGGCGCCTATAATTCACCCCTCCACTTT | CANGQGAYNSPLHF
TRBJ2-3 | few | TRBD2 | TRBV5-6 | TGTGCCAGCAGGGCGCTACTAGCGGGATATACAGATACGCAGTATTTT | CASRALLAGYTDTQYF
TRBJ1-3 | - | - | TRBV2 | TGTGCCAGCCAGCCGGGTCCTCTCTCTGGAAACACCATATATTTT | CASQPGPLSGNTIYF
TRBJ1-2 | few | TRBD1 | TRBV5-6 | TGTGCCAGCAGCTCAACAGGGGCCCGCGGCTACACCTTC | CASSSTGARGYTF
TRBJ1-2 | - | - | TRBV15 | TGTGCCACCCAGCCCACTGACAGCGCGAACTATGGCTACACCTTC | CATQPTDSANYGYTF
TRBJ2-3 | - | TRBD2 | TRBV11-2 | TGTGCCAGCAAATTAGCGGGCCTCACAGATACGCAGTATTTT | CASKLAGLTDTQYF
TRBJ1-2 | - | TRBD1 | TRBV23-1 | TGCGCCAGCAGTCGTGTTAGGGAGGACAGGGTGGTCGGCTACACCTTC | CASSRVREDRVVGYTF
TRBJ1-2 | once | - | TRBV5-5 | TGTGCCAGCAGCTTAGGGGTTACGGGCTACACCTTC | CASSLGVTGYTF
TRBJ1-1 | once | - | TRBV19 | TGTGCCAGTAGTGTCCCGGGTAGCGGCACTGAAGCTTTCTTT | CASSVPGSGTEAFF
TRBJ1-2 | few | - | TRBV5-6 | TGTGCCAGCAGCTTGGAGGGGAAGGCCTATGGCTACACCTTC | CASSLEGKAYGYTF
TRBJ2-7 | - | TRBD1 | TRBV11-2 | TGTGCCAGCAGCGCCGGGACAGGGGCCTACGAGCAGTACTTC | CASSAGTGAYEQYF
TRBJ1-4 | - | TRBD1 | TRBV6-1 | TGTGCCAGCCGGGACAGCGCTAATGAAAAACTGTTTTTT | CASRDSANEKLFF
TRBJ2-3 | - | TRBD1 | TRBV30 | TGTGCCTGGAGGATGTCCAGACTAGGGGGACAGGGGTTATCGGATACGCAGTATTTT | CAWRMSRLGGQGLSDTQYF
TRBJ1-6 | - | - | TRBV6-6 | TGTGCCAGCACCAGGGCTGACCACTATAATTCACCCCTCCACTTT | CASTRADHYNSPLHF
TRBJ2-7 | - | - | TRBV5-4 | TGTGCCAGCAGCTTGTTCTCGGGACAAACCATCTACGAGCAGTACTTC | CASSLFSGQTIYEQYF
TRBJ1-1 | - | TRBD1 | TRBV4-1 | TGCGCCAGCAGCCTACACCCGACAGGGGGCGGAATGAACACTGAAGCTTTCTTT | CASSLHPTGGGMNTEAFF
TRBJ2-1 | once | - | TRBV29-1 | TGCAGCGTTGTGACTAATCGCAATGAGCAGTTCTTC | CSVVTNRNEQFF
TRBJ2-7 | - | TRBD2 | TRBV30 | TGTGCCTGGAGGCAGGCTAGCGGGGGCTCGGGGCGCTACGAGCAGTACTTC | CAWRQASGGSGRYEQYF
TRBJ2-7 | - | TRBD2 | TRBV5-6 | TGTGCCAGCAGCTTTTCCGCGGGGGGGTACGAGCAGTACTTC | CASSFSAGGYEQYF
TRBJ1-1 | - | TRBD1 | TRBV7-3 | TGTGCCAGCAGACCGGACAGGGTAGAGACTGAAGCTTTCTTT | CASRPDRVETEAFF
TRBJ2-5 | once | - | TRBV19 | TGTGCCAGTAGTATCGAGGGTCTGGAGACCCAGTACTTC | CASSIEGLETQYF
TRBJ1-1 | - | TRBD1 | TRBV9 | TGTGCCAGCAGCGTAGAAAGCCAGGGGGCCTCCACCAGTTTCTTT | CASSVESQGASTSFF
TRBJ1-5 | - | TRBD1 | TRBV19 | TGTGCCAGTAGTACCACAGGGGATCAGCCCCAGCATTTT | CASSTTGDQPQHF
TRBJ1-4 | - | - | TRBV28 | TGTGCCAGCAGTTTATCAGGAGGGCGTACGAATGAAAAACTGTTTTTT | CASSLSGGRTNEKLFF
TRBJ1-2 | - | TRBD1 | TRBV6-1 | TGTGCCAGCAGCGAGCAGGGGGCCCATGGCTACACCTTC | CASSEQGAHGYTF